The 32 T cell receptor beta chains below all came from one sample that was sequenced in a study of blood T cell repertoires in COVID-19 (dated by TCRdb to the early 2020s). Receptors were amplified or captured by the immunoSEQ multiplex PCR assay. TCRdb's version of the immuneACCESS table is confined to in-frame rearrangements and falls short of the full clone set. An unresolved V gene accounts for under half of the shortfall where checked; the remainder is of unknown origin. This sample gives about 130,000 clones in total; approximately 83% of them show up just once. Of the sample, around 17% falls within the top ten clones. The sequencing sample was made of peripheral blood. The origin of the receptors is a woman aged 45-59 years who had recovered from COVID-19.

The table lists this clone with a few counts. The V call is TRBV19, the J call TRBJ1-5, with TRBD1 matching over 7 bases. The CDR3 is 18 residues long. Germline assignment: CDR1 LNHDA and CDR2 SQIVND (reference sequence). V lost 4 bases to trimming and J lost 5 bases; unmatched junction nucleotides: 17. The CDR3 bases are TGTGCCAGTAGTAGAAAGACAGGGCAGGGCCGCTTCTATCAGCCCCAGCATTTT. It yields the protein CASSRKTGQGRFYQPQHF.

This clone was recorded a few times. This chain uses TRBV9 with TRBJ2-2, with 10 bases lining up with TRBD2. This CDR3 is 18 amino acids long. CDR1 and CDR2 from the germline V gene are SGDLS and YYNGEE. With V trimmed by 3 bases and J by 7 bases, 15 bases remained unmatched. This chain's CDR3 is CASSGRGEREGLSGELFF. CDR3 nucleotide sequence: TGTGCCAGCAGCGGCCGCGGGGAGCGGGAGGGCCTCAGCGGGGAGCTGTTTTTT.

The rearrangement uses TRBV7-2 and TRBJ1-2; D is uncertain. This CDR3 is 12 amino acids long. Germline values: CDR1 SGHTA, CDR2 FQGNSA. V lost 3 bases and J lost 13, with 15 bases in between. In nucleotides, the CDR3 is TGTGCCAGCAGCTTGAGTTGGGGAGTAACCACCTTC. Translated: CASSLSWGVTTF.

This chain uses TRBV6-5 with TRBJ2-1; D remains unclear. The CDR3 spans 13 residues. CDR1 MNHEY and CDR2 SVGAGI come from the germline V gene. V was trimmed by 8 bases and J by 7 bases, leaving 15 bases between them. The CDR3 DNA sequence: TGTGCCAGCGGGTTAGCAGCACTGAATGAGCAGTTCTTC. It encodes CASGLAALNEQFF.

The chain combines TRBV7-3 with TRBJ1-1; 8 bases map to TRBD1. J lost 4 bases, V lost 6 bases, and 7 bases had no gene match. The CDR3 runs 14 residues. CDR1 SGHTA and CDR2 FQGTGA come from the germline V gene. CDR3 coding DNA: TGTGCCAGCAGGCCTACAGGGGGAGGCACTGAAGCTTTCTTT. Its translation: CASRPTGGGTEAFF.

V usage is TRBV7-6 and J usage is TRBJ1-5; D not resolved. This CDR3 comprises 15 residues. Germline V gene sequence: CDR1 SGHVS, CDR2 FNYEAQ. V was cut by 1 base and J by 4 bases, with 11 bases left in between. Written as DNA, the CDR3 is TGTGCCAGCAGCTTAGAACAGTCGGTAAATCAGCCCCAGCATTTT. Translated, it gives CASSLEQSVNQPQHF.

This clone was detected only a few times. The chain has TRBV9 and TRBJ1-4; D not certain. This CDR3 is 13 amino acids long. Germline V gene lookup returns CDR1 SGDLS and CDR2 YYNGEE. The V end lost 3 bases, the J end lost 7 bases, and 10 bases lay between the germline ends. The DNA for the CDR3 is TGTGCCAGCAGCGGCGGGATTAGTGAAAAACTGTTTTTT. Its protein product is CASSGGISEKLFF.

The chain couples TRBV5-4 to TRBJ1-2; TRBD1 might be the D (6 bases). Trimming took 0 bases from V and 2 from J, leaving 11 bases between them. This CDR3 spans 15 amino acids. Germline CDR1 and CDR2: SGHNT and YYREEE (reference sequence). CDR3 coding DNA: TGTGCCAGCAGCTTGGGGCAGGGGACGAACTATGGCTACACCTTC. Its protein is CASSLGQGTNYGYTF.

The chain is built from TRBV19 and TRBJ1-1; D might be TRBD1 (5 bases). The ends were cut back, 6 bases at V and 1 base at J, with 12 bases in the middle. The CDR3 is 14 amino acids. Germline V lookup: CDR1 LNHDA, CDR2 SQIVND (reference sequence). As DNA, the CDR3 is TGTGCCAGTAGCATTTGGGGGGGGAACACTGAAGCTTTCTTT. As protein: CASSIWGGNTEAFF. The full variable domain, completed using reference TRBV19 and TRBJ1-1, is DGGITQSPKYLFRKEGQNVTLSCEQNLNHDAMYWYRQDPGQGLRLIYYSQIVNDFQKGDIAEGYSVSREKKESFPLTVTSAQKNPTAFYLCASSIWGGNTEAFFGQGTRLTVV.

This clone was detected once. The chain is built from TRBV27 and TRBJ2-1, with D possibly matching TRBD2 (6 bases). Trimming pared 6 bases from V and 5 bases from J, leaving 14 bases between. This CDR3 is built from 14 residues. Germline values: CDR1 MNHEY, CDR2 SMNVEV (reference sequence). The CDR3 DNA is TGTGCCAGCAGCTTGGGACTTAACGACAATGAGCAGTTCTTC. Residues: CASSLGLNDNEQFF.

The CDR3 region is CASSSTTGGTGELFF. The CDR3 nucleotides read TGTGCCAGCAGCTCCACGACAGGGGGCACCGGGGAGCTGTTTTTT. The chain links TRBV11-2 to TRBJ2-2, with TRBD1 identical over 9 bases. The germline V gene has CDR1 SGHAT and CDR2 FQNNGV. V was clipped by 4 bases and J by 4 bases; unmatched bases: 4. The CDR3 totals 15 residues.

The chain links TRBV2 to TRBJ2-7; 10 bases agree with TRBD1. J gave up 2 bases and V 5 bases, and 6 bases lay outside the gene matches. CDR1 and CDR2 from the germline V gene are SNHLY and FYNNEI. This CDR3 is 15 amino acids long. CDR3 region: CASSLTGTGAYEQYF. In DNA form, the CDR3 reads TGTGCCAGCAGTCTAACCGGGACAGGGGCCTACGAGCAGTACTTC.

The chain links TRBV12-3 or TRBV12-4 to TRBJ2-1, with 10 bases lining up with TRBD1. The CDR3 contains 13 residues. V was pared by 10 bases and J by 11 bases, with 11 bases of the junction left unmatched. CDR3 sequence: CATRQGANVQQFF. The CDR3 DNA reads TGTGCCACCAGACAGGGGGCGAACGTCCAGCAGTTCTTC.

As for this clone: Germline and junction disagree at one end, which may indicate a read error. V is TRBV4-1 and J is TRBJ2-3; D call uncertain. Looked up from germline, CDR1 is MGHRA and CDR2 is YSYEKL. This CDR3 comprises 14 residues. The DNA for the CDR3 is TGCGCCGGCAGCCAAATGACTAGCACAGATACGCAGTATTTT. Translating it yields CAGSQMTSTDTQYF.

V gene TRBV10-3 combines with J gene TRBJ2-1; D call uncertain. Trimming took 2 bases from V and 6 from J, leaving 8 bases between them. This CDR3 has 13 amino acids. Germline loops: CDR1 ENHRY, CDR2 SYGVKD. The CDR3 DNA reads as TGTGCCATCAGTGAGGGCACGTCCAATGAGCAGTTCTTC. It codes for CAISEGTSNEQFF.

V and J are TRBV6-5 and TRBJ1-3; TRBD1 is a possible D gene (5 bases). V lost 4 bases to trimming and J lost 7 bases, with 17 bases between them. Germline V gene lookup returns CDR1 MNHEY and CDR2 SVGAGI. The CDR3 runs to 15 residues. CDR3 bases: TGTGCCAGCAGTTCCCCCCACAGGCGCTTGAACACCATATATTTT. Residues: CASSSPHRRLNTIYF.

This rearrangement joins TRBV11-3 to TRBJ2-3; 15 bases align to TRBD2. V lost 5 bases to trimming and J lost 0 bases; unmatched junction nucleotides: 6. This CDR3 has 18 residues. Germline V gene data show CDR1 as SGHNT and CDR2 as YENEEA. DNA of the CDR3: TGTGCCAGCAGCCCCTGGACTAGCGGGAGGGGGAGCACAGATACGCAGTATTTT. Its protein is CASSPWTSGRGSTDTQYF.

The chain joins TRBV28 to TRBJ1-3; D gene ambiguous. The CDR3 has 12 amino acids. With 3 bases removed from V and 6 bases from J, the gap between germline ends came to 6 bases. Germline loops: CDR1 MDHEN, CDR2 SYDVKM. CDR3 in DNA: TGTGCCAGCAGTTTCGCGCAAAACACCATATATTTT. Residues: CASSFAQNTIYF.

The chain joins TRBV5-4 to TRBJ2-7, with D unresolved. The CDR3 sequence is 12 residues long. Trimming removed 4 bases at V and 3 bases at J, with 8 bases between. The germline gives CDR1 SGHNT, CDR2 YYREEE (reference sequence). The CDR3 is CASSLDGYEQYF. As DNA, the CDR3 is TGTGCCAGCAGCCTGGACGGCTACGAGCAGTACTTC.

J is TRBJ2-1 and V is TRBV19; D may be TRBD2 (6 bases). Germline loops: CDR1 LNHDA, CDR2 SQIVND (reference sequence). Trimming removed 7 bases at V and 6 bases at J, with 13 bases between. The CDR3 has 13 residues. The chain's CDR3 is CASKLVGGNEQFF. The CDR3 nucleotides read TGTGCCAGTAAGCTAGTGGGGGGCAATGAGCAGTTCTTC.

This rearrangement joins TRBV6-2 or TRBV6-3 to TRBJ1-5, with 7 positions matching TRBD1. The CDR3 length is 18 residues. Germline assignment: CDR1 MNHEY and CDR2 SVGEGT. After removal of 2 bases from V and 1 base from J, the junction contained 11 bases not matched to a gene. The CDR3 here is CASSYARTGAPSNQPQHF. The DNA of the CDR3 is TGTGCCAGCAGTTACGCCAGGACAGGCGCTCCCAGCAATCAGCCCCAGCATTTT.

This clone was seen more than once but under ten times. V is TRBV7-9 and J is TRBJ1-2, with D possibly TRBD1 on 5 matching bases. The V end was cut by 4 bases, the J end by 2 bases, with 11 bases between. The CDR3 is 14 residues long. Germline V lookup: CDR1 SEHNR, CDR2 FQNEAQ (reference sequence). The CDR3 nucleotides read TGTGCCAGCAGCTCCGGCGGGGGGAACTATGGCTACACCTTC. This codes for CASSSGGGNYGYTF. The full variable domain, its missing parts supplied by reference TRBV7-9 and TRBJ1-2, is DTGVSQNPRHKITKRGQNVTFRCDPISEHNRLYWYRQTLGQGPEFLTYFQNEAQLEKSRLLSDRFSAERPKGSFSTLEIQRTEQGDSAMYLCASSSGGGNYGYTFGSGTRLTVV.

The chain carries TRBV2 and TRBJ1-2; no clear D. Per germline, CDR1 SNHLY and CDR2 FYNNEI. CDR3 length: 11 residues. The V end was cut by 7 bases, the J end by 5 bases, with 8 bases between. The CDR3 protein is CASTPRYGYTF. In nucleotides, the CDR3 is TGTGCCAGCACCCCTAGATATGGCTACACCTTC.

The chain is built from TRBV5-1 and TRBJ1-6; TRBD1 aligns across 9 bases. Looked up from germline, CDR1 is SGHRS and CDR2 is YFSETQ. The CDR3 consists of 14 residues. J was trimmed by 7 bases and V by 5 bases; bases with no gene match: 4. CDR3 region: CASRPDRGNSPLHF. CDR3 bases: TGCGCCAGCAGGCCGGACAGGGGAAATTCACCCCTCCACTTT.

A single count supports this clone. The rearrangement uses TRBV6-5 and TRBJ2-4; perhaps TRBD1 as D (7 bases). Trimming shortened V by 6 bases and J by 4 bases, and 10 bases separated the two germline ends. The CDR3 length is 13 residues. Germline V gene data show CDR1 as MNHEY and CDR2 as SVGAGI. CDR3 DNA sequence: TGTGCCAGCAGGGGGGGACAGAAAAACATTCAGTACTTC. Residues: CASRGGQKNIQYF.

The V gene is TRBV5-1, the J gene TRBJ2-7; TRBD1 aligns across 7 bases. Germline trimming cut 4 bases from V and 2 bases from J; bases unmatched to any gene: 3. CDR1 is SGHRS and CDR2 is YFSETQ in the germline V gene. The CDR3 consists of 13 residues. The CDR3, as DNA: TGCGCCAGCAGCGCCGGGACAGCCTACGAGCAGTACTTC. Amino acids: CASSAGTAYEQYF.

The chain couples TRBV2 to TRBJ1-4; D remains ambiguous. Germline CDR1 SNHLY, CDR2 FYNNEI. V was shortened by 5 bases and J by 6 bases, with 4 bases between the two germline ends. The CDR3 has 11 amino acids. CDR3 nucleotide sequence: TGTGCCAGCAGTTTATATGAAAAACTGTTTTTT. Protein: CASSLYEKLFF.

V gene TRBV6-2 or TRBV6-3 combines with J gene TRBJ2-7; the D gene is possibly TRBD1 (6 bases). Germline V gene data show CDR1 as MNHEY and CDR2 as SVGEGT. The length of the CDR3 is 13 residues. V dropped 3 bases and J dropped 7 bases, with 13 bases sitting between them. The CDR3 DNA is TGTGCCAGCAGTTATTGGGGGCTTAGAGAGCAGTACTTC. It codes for CASSYWGLREQYF.

The gene calls are TRBV5-6 and TRBJ1-2; 8 nucleotides agree with TRBD1. The CDR3 extends over 16 amino acids. After removal of 0 bases from V and 5 bases from J, the junction contained 9 bases not matched to a gene. From germline, CDR1 is SGHDT and CDR2 YYEEEE. CDR3 sequence reads: CASSLAHIGTGYGYTF. The CDR3 DNA sequence: TGTGCCAGCAGCTTGGCCCATATCGGGACAGGTTATGGCTACACCTTC.

The rearrangement uses TRBV5-4 and TRBJ1-1; D possibly corresponds to TRBD1 (6 bases). The germline CDR1 and CDR2 sequences are SGHNT and YYREEE (reference sequence). V was shortened by 4 bases and J by 1 base, with 8 bases between the two germline ends. This CDR3 has 13 amino acids. The CDR3 protein is CASSRDTNTEAFF. The CDR3 DNA reads TGTGCCAGCAGCCGGGACACGAACACTGAAGCTTTCTTT.

V and J are TRBV19 and TRBJ2-3, with 10 bases that match TRBD2. V shed 8 bases, J shed 5 bases, and the junction held 4 bases outside the gene matches. The germline V gene has CDR1 LNHDA and CDR2 SQIVND (reference sequence). This CDR3 region has 13 residues. The CDR3: CASCLAGVDTQYF. The CDR3 nucleotides are TGTGCCAGTTGCCTAGCGGGAGTAGATACGCAGTATTTT.

This chain links TRBV5-4 with TRBJ2-3, with 7 bases fitting TRBD1. There are 17 residues in the CDR3. V lost 4 bases to trimming and J lost 1 base; unmatched junction nucleotides: 12. Germline CDR1 is SGHNT and CDR2 is YYREEE (reference sequence). As DNA, the CDR3 is TGTGCCAGCAGCCCGAAGGGGGCAGGTTCTCGCACAGATACGCAGTATTTT. Protein sequence: CASSPKGAGSRTDTQYF.